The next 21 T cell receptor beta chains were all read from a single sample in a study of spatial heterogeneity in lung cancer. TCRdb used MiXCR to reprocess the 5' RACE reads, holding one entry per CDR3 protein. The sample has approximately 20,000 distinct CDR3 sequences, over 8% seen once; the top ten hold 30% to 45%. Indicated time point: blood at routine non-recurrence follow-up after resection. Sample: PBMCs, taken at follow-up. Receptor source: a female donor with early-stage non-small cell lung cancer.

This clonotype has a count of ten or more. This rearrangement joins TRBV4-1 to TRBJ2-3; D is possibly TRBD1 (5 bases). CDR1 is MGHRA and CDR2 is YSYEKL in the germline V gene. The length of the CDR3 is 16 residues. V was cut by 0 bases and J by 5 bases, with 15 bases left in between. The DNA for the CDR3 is TGCGCCAGCAGCCAAGAAGGTTTAGGGGTTGGAGATACGCAGTATTTT. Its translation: CASSQEGLGVGDTQYF.

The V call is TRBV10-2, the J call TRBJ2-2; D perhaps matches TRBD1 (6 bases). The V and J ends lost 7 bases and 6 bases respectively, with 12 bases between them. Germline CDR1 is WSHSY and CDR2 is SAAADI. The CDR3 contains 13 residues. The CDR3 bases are TGCGCCAGCACTAGGTGGGGGCCCGGGGAGCTGTTTTTT. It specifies CASTRWGPGELFF.

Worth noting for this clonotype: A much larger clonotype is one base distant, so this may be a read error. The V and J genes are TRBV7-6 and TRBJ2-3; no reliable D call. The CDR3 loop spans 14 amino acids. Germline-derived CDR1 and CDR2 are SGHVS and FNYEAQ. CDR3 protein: CVSSLYLGTDTQYF. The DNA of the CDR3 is TGTGTCAGCAGCTTATATCTGGGGACAGATACGCAGTATTTT.

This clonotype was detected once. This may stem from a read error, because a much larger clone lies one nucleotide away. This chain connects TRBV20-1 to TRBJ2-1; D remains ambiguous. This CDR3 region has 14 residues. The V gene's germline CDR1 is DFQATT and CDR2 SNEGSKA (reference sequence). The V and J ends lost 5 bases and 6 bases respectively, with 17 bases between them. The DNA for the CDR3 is TGCAGTGCTTACCCGCCCCCTATGTTCAATGAGCAGTTCTTC. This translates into CSAYPPPMFNEQFF.

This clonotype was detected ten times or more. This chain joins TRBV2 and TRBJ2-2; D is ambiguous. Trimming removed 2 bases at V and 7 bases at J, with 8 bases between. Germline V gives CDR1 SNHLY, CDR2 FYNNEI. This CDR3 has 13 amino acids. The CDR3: CASSERMDGELFF. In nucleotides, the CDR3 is TGTGCCAGCAGTGAACGGATGGACGGGGAGCTGTTTTTT.

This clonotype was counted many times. The CDR3 reads CASSLGGLQETQYF. CDR3 DNA sequence: TGTGCCAGCAGCTTAGGGGGGCTGCAAGAGACCCAGTACTTC. The chain couples TRBV7-2 to TRBJ2-5; TRBD1 might be the D (6 bases). Germline values: CDR1 SGHTA, CDR2 FQGNSA. The CDR3 is 14 residues long. V lost 1 base, J lost 2 bases, and 8 bases lay in between. Supplemented by reference TRBV7-2 and TRBJ2-5, the full variable domain reads GAGVSQSPSNKVTEKGKDVELRCDPISGHTALYWYRQSLGQGLEFLIYFQGNSAPDKSGLPSDRFSAERTGGSVSTLTIQRTQQEDSAVYLCASSLGGLQETQYFGPGTRLLVL.

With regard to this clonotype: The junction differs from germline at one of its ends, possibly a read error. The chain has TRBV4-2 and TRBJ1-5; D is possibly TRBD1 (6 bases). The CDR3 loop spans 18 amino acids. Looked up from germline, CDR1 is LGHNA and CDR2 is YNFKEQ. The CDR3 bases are TGTGCCAGCAGCAAAGAGGGAGGAGGGCAGGGGAAAAGTCAGCCCCAGCATTTT. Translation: CASSKEGGGQGKSQPQHF.

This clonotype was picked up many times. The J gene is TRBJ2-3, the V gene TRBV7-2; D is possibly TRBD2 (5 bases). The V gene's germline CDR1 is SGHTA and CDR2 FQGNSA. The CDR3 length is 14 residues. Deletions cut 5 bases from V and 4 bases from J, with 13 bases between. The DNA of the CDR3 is TGTGCCAGCAGCGCGAGGGTCTCGGCAGATACGCAGTATTTT. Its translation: CASSARVSADTQYF.

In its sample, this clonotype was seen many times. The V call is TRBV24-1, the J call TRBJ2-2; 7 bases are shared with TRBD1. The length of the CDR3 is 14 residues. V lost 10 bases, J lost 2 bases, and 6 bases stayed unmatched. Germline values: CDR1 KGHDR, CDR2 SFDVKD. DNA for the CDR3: TGTGCCACGAGGGGGACAGCCAACACCGGGGAGCTGTTTTTT. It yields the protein CATRGTANTGELFF.

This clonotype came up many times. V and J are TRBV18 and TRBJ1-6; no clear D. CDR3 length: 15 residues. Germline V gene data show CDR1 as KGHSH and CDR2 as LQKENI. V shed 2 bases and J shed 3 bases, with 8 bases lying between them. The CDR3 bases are TGTGCCAGCTCACCAGCACGATACTATAATTCACCCCTCCACTTT. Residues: CASSPARYYNSPLHF.

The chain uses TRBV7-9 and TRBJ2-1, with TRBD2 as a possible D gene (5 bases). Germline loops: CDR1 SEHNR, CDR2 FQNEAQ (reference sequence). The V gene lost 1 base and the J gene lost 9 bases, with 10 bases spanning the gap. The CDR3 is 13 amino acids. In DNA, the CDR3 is TGTGCCAGCAGCTTAGACCCCGAGGGTGAGCAGTTCTTC. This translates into CASSLDPEGEQFF.

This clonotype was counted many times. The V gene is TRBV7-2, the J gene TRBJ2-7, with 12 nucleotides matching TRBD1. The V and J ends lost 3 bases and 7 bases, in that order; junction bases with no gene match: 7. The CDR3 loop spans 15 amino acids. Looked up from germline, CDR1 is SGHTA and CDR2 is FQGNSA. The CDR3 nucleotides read TGTGCCAGCAGCTTTTGGGGACAGGGGGCAGGGGAGCAGTACTTC. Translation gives CASSFWGQGAGEQYF. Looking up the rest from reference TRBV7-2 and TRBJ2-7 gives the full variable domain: GAGVSQSPSNKVTEKGKDVELRCDPISGHTALYWYRQSLGQGLEFLIYFQGNSAPDKSGLPSDRFSAERTGGSVSTLTIQRTQQEDSAVYLCASSFWGQGAGEQYFGPGTRLTVT.

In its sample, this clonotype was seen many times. CDR3 bases: TGTGCCAGCAGCCCCTATCCAGAGCGGGGGGTTAACAATGAGCAGTTCTTC. Amino acid sequence: CASSPYPERGVNNEQFF. The chain joins TRBV11-2 to TRBJ2-1; 9 bases are shared with TRBD2. This CDR3 comprises 17 residues. V trimming: 5 bases; J trimming: 5 bases; junction bases outside the gene matches: 13. In germline, CDR1 is SGHAT, CDR2 FQNNGV.

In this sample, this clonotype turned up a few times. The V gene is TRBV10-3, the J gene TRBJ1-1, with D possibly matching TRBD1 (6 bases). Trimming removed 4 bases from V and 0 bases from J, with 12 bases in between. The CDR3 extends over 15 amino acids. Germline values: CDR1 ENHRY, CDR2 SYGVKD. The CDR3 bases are TGTGCCATCAGTGGGATGACAGGCCTGAACACTGAAGCTTTCTTT. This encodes CAISGMTGLNTEAFF.

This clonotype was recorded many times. As DNA, the CDR3 is TGCAGCGTTGAGGGGAATACGCCCAATGAGCAGTTCTTC. Encoded protein: CSVEGNTPNEQFF. The V and J genes are TRBV29-1 and TRBJ2-1; no firm D call. Germline CDR1 is SQVTM and CDR2 is ANQGSEA. Trimming took 3 bases from V and 6 from J, leaving 12 bases between them. The CDR3 extends over 13 amino acids.

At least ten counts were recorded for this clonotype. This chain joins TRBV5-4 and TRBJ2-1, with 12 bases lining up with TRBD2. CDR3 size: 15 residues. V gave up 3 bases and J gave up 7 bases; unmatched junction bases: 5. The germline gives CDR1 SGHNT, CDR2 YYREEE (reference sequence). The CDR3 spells CASSSGLAGSNEQFF. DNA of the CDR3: TGTGCCAGCAGCTCCGGACTAGCGGGGAGTAATGAGCAGTTCTTC.

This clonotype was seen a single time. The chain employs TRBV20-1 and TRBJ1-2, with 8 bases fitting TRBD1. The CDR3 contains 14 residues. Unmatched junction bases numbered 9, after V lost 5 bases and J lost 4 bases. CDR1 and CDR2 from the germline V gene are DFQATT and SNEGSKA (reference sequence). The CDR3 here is CSAGRTGGSYGYTF. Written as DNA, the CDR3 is TGCAGTGCTGGACGTACAGGGGGTTCCTATGGCTACACCTTC.

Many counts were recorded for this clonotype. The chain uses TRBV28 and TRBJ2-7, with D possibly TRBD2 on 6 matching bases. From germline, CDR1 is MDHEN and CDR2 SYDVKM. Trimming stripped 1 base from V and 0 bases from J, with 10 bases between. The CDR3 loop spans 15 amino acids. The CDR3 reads CASSLSSGGSYEQYF. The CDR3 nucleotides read TGTGCCAGCAGTTTATCTTCCGGGGGCTCCTACGAGCAGTACTTC.

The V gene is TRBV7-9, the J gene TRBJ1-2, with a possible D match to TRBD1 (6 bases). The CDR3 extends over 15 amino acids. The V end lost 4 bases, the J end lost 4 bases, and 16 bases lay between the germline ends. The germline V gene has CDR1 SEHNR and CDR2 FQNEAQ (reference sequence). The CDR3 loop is CASSSFTGTAYGYTF. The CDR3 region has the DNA TGTGCCAGCAGCTCCTTTACAGGGACCGCCTATGGCTACACCTTC.

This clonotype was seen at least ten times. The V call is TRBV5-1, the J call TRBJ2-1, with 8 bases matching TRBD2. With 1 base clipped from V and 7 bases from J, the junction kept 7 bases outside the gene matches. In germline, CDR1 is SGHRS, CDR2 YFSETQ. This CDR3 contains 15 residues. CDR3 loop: CASSLPGRGSNEQFF. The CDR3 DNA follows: TGCGCCAGCAGCTTGCCCGGGAGGGGATCGAATGAGCAGTTCTTC.

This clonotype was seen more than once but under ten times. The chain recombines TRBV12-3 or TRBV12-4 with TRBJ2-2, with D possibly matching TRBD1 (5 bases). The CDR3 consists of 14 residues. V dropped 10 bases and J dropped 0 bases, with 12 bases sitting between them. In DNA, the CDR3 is TGTGCCACTACCCCGACAGCGAACACCGGGGAGCTGTTTTTT. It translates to CATTPTANTGELFF.